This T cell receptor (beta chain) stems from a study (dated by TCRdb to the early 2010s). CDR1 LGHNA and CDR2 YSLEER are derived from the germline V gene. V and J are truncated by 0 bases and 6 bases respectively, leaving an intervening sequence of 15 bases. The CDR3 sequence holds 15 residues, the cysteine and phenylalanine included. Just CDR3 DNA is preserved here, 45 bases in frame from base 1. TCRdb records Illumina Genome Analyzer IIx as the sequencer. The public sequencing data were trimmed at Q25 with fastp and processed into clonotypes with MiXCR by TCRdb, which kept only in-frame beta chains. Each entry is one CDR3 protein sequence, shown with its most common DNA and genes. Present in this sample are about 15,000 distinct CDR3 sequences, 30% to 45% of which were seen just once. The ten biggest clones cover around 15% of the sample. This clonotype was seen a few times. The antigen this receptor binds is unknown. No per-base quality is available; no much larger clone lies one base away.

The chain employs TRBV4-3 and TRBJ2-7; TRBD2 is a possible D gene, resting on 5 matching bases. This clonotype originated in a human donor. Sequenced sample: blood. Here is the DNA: TGCGCCAGCAGCCAAGATCCGGAGGATATCTCCGAGCAGTACTTC. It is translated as CASSQDPEDISEQYF.